The 23 T cell receptor beta chains below all came from one sample that was sequenced in a study of blood T cell repertoires in COVID-19 (dated by TCRdb to about 2020). The method was the immunoSEQ multiplex PCR assay. TCRdb retrieved this table from immuneACCESS and kept in-frame rearrangements only. Not all clones are present; in checked studies, unresolved V genes account for under half, and no reason is known for the remainder. This sample gives about 160,000 clones in total; 75% to 90% of them show up just once. The ten largest make up roughly an eighth of the sample. Sequenced input: peripheral blood. The receptors originated from a young man with COVID-19, enrolled during active disease.

V is TRBV28 and J is TRBJ2-5; the D gene is possibly TRBD1 (5 bases). Germline V gives CDR1 MDHEN, CDR2 SYDVKM. V shed 7 bases and J shed 1 base, with 10 bases lying between them. This CDR3 comprises 13 residues. CDR3 DNA sequence: TGTGCCAGCACCAAGGGGTTCCAAGAGACCCAGTACTTC. This sequence encodes CASTKGFQETQYF.

This chain connects TRBV30 to TRBJ2-7, with TRBD2 matching over 10 bases. There are 15 residues in the CDR3. The J segment lost 3 bases and the V segment lost 1 base, leaving 6 bases of the junction unmatched. CDR1 and CDR2 from the germline V gene are GTSNPN and SVGIG (reference sequence). CDR3 loop: CAWSAEREGVYEQYF. As DNA, the CDR3 is TGTGCCTGGAGTGCCGAGCGGGAGGGTGTCTACGAGCAGTACTTC. The whole variable domain, filled in from reference TRBV30 and TRBJ2-7, reads SQTIHQWPATLVQPVGSPLSLECTVEGTSNPNLYWYRQAAGRGLQLLFYSVGIGQISSEVPQNLSASRPQDRQFILSSKKLLLSDSGFYLCAWSAEREGVYEQYFGPGTRLTVT.

The chain uses TRBV20-1 and TRBJ1-2, with unresolved D. The CDR3 covers 10 residues. Germline V gene lookup returns CDR1 DFQATT and CDR2 SNEGSKA (reference sequence). V was pared by 4 bases and J by 3 bases, with 3 bases between. The CDR3 here is CSATDYGYTF. The CDR3 DNA sequence: TGCAGTGCTACAGACTATGGCTACACCTTC.

The rearrangement links TRBV27 to TRBJ2-1; unclear D gene. CDR3 length: 13 amino acids. Trimming left V 4 bases short and J 3 bases short, with 7 bases between. Germline assignment: CDR1 MNHEY and CDR2 SMNVEV (reference sequence). The DNA of the CDR3 is TGTGCCAGCAGTTGGAGCAACTACAATGAGCAGTTCTTC. This translates into CASSWSNYNEQFF.

This rearrangement joins TRBV11-2 to TRBJ2-5; no firm D call. Trimming removed 2 bases at V and 2 bases at J, with 6 bases between. This CDR3 has 13 amino acids. Germline CDR1 reads SGHAT; CDR2 reads FQNNGV. CDR3: CASSLNTQETQYF. CDR3 DNA sequence: TGTGCCAGCAGCTTAAATACTCAAGAGACCCAGTACTTC.

The chain is built from TRBV27 and TRBJ2-5; unclear D gene. The CDR3 is 14 amino acids. Trimming took 1 base from V and 2 from J, leaving 8 bases between them. Looked up from germline, CDR1 is MNHEY and CDR2 is SMNVEV (reference sequence). The CDR3 loop is CASSLWSGQETQYF. The CDR3 nucleotides read TGTGCCAGCAGTTTATGGTCAGGACAAGAGACCCAGTACTTC.

The chain is built from TRBV28 and TRBJ2-3; no firm D call. Germline CDR1 and CDR2: MDHEN and SYDVKM. V was trimmed by 3 bases and J by 3 bases, leaving 4 bases between them. The CDR3 has 12 amino acids. CDR3 residues: CASSFPTDTQYF. As DNA, the CDR3 is TGTGCCAGCAGTTTTCCGACAGATACGCAGTATTTT.

A few counts support this clone. J is TRBJ2-5 and V is TRBV15, with TRBD2 matching 7 bases. V was pared by 0 bases and J by 3 bases, with 4 bases of the junction left unmatched. The germline CDR1 and CDR2 sequences are LNHNV and YYDKDF (reference sequence). CDR3 length equals 15 residues. CDR3 sequence: CATSRDPGREETQYF. The CDR3 bases are TGTGCCACCAGCAGAGATCCGGGGAGGGAAGAGACCCAGTACTTC.

This chain joins TRBV2 and TRBJ2-1, with D perhaps matching TRBD1 (5 bases). The CDR3 covers 15 residues. V was clipped by 2 bases and J by 6 bases, with 14 bases between them. The germline CDR1 and CDR2 sequences are SNHLY and FYNNEI. CDR3 nucleotides: TGTGCCAGCAGTGAACAGGGTTTTGGGCTCAATGAGCAGTTCTTC. Encoded protein: CASSEQGFGLNEQFF.

The chain carries TRBV28 and TRBJ2-3, with unresolved D. Trimming cost V 1 base and J 0 bases, with 5 bases left between them. CDR1 is MDHEN and CDR2 is SYDVKM in the germline V gene. The CDR3 has 14 residues. DNA of the CDR3: TGTGCCAGCAGTTTATCTGTTAGCACAGATACGCAGTATTTT. The encoded protein is CASSLSVSTDTQYF. The variable domain in full, with the rest retrieved from reference TRBV28 and TRBJ2-3, is DVKVTQSSRYLVKRTGEKVFLECVQDMDHENMFWYRQDPGLGLRLIYFSYDVKMKEKGDIPEGYSVSREKKERFSLILESASTNQTSMYLCASSLSVSTDTQYFGPGTRLTVL.

The V and J genes are TRBV7-9 and TRBJ2-3; 13 bases map to TRBD2. The CDR3 sequence is 18 residues long. After removal of 3 bases from V and 6 bases from J, the junction contained 12 bases not matched to a gene. Per germline, CDR1 SEHNR and CDR2 FQNEAQ (reference sequence). CDR3 loop: CASSFKKGLAGVGDTQYF. CDR3 nucleotide sequence: TGTGCCAGCAGCTTTAAAAAAGGACTAGCGGGAGTTGGGGATACGCAGTATTTT.

The chain recombines TRBV28 with TRBJ1-2; D may be TRBD1 (6 bases). The CDR3 totals 14 residues. From germline, CDR1 is MDHEN and CDR2 SYDVKM. V gave up 4 bases and J gave up 4 bases, with 13 bases separating them. CDR3 nucleotides: TGTGCCAGCAGTTCTTGGACAGAAACCTATGGCTACACCTTC. Translating it yields CASSSWTETYGYTF.

The J gene is TRBJ2-3, the V gene TRBV14; D unclear. The CDR3 loop spans 15 amino acids. Trimming removed 2 bases from V and 1 base from J, with 10 bases in between. Germline V gives CDR1 SGHDN, CDR2 FVKESK. The CDR3 bases are TGTGCCAGCAGCCAATCTTGGCTCGGCACAGATACGCAGTATTTT. Its protein product is CASSQSWLGTDTQYF.

This chain links TRBV14 with TRBJ2-6; unclear D gene. Trimming removed 3 bases at V and 0 bases at J, with 6 bases between. CDR1 and CDR2 from the germline V gene are SGHDN and FVKESK. The CDR3 consists of 15 residues. CDR3 in DNA: TGTGCCAGCAGCCATTACAGCTCTGGGGCCAACGTCCTGACTTTC. Its protein product is CASSHYSSGANVLTF.

For the CDR3, the DNA is TGTGCCAGCAGTCCGCTTAGCGGGGCTACGCAGTATTTT. Protein: CASSPLSGATQYF. This chain joins TRBV27 and TRBJ2-3, with 8 bases lining up with TRBD2. The CDR3 runs 13 residues. V lost 5 bases, J lost 8 bases, and 6 bases stayed unmatched. The germline gives CDR1 MNHEY, CDR2 SMNVEV (reference sequence).

The V and J genes are TRBV12-3 or TRBV12-4 and TRBJ2-5; D is uncertain. V was pared by 3 bases and J by 5 bases, with 10 bases between. The CDR3 runs 13 residues. In DNA form, the CDR3 reads TGTGCCAGCAGTTTTGAAGCGACGGAGACCCAGTACTTC. Translated, it gives CASSFEATETQYF.

DNA for the CDR3: TGCAGTGCTAGTGGCAGGGGGCGCGATCAGCCCCAGCATTTT. It yields the protein CSASGRGRDQPQHF. The chain is built from TRBV20-1 and TRBJ1-5; 8 positions agree with TRBD1. Looked up from germline, CDR1 is DFQATT and CDR2 is SNEGSKA (reference sequence). The CDR3 totals 14 residues. Trimming removed 3 bases from V and 5 bases from J; junction bases left unmatched: 6.

The chain combines TRBV25-1 with TRBJ2-7; 8 bases align to TRBD2. The CDR3 has 14 residues. V was pared by 7 bases and J by 6 bases, with 11 bases of the junction left unmatched. Germline assignment: CDR1 MGHDK and CDR2 SYGVNS. The DNA for the CDR3 is TGTGCCAGCACCGTAGGAGCGGGAGTGGGCGAGCAGTACTTC. It translates to CASTVGAGVGEQYF.

This clone came up once. V and J are TRBV7-2 and TRBJ1-1; D unresolved. This CDR3 has 13 amino acids. The V end was cut by 5 bases, the J end by 7 bases, with 14 bases between. CDR1 is SGHTA and CDR2 is FQGNSA in the germline V gene. CDR3 in DNA: TGTGCCAGCAGCACCCGACTGAGGGATGAAGCTTTCTTT. It encodes CASSTRLRDEAFF. The full variable domain, its missing parts supplied by reference TRBV7-2 and TRBJ1-1, is GAGVSQSPSNKVTEKGKDVELRCDPISGHTALYWYRQSLGQGLEFLIYFQGNSAPDKSGLPSDRFSAERTGGSVSTLTIQRTQQEDSAVYLCASSTRLRDEAFFGQGTRLTVV.

V is TRBV15 and J is TRBJ2-1; D may be TRBD2 (6 bases). Trimming shortened V by 5 bases and J by 5 bases, and 22 bases separated the two germline ends. Germline V CDR1 and CDR2: LNHNV, YYDKDF (reference sequence). The CDR3 runs 17 residues. CDR3 sequence reads: CATSSYITSTNHNEQFF. CDR3 bases: TGTGCCACCAGCTCTTACATTACTAGCACGAATCACAATGAGCAGTTCTTC.

V and J are TRBV10-1 and TRBJ2-5; the D gene is possibly TRBD2 (5 bases). The CDR3 contains 16 residues. Germline-derived CDR1 and CDR2 are WNHNN and SYGVQD (reference sequence). The ends were cut back, 11 bases at V and 5 bases at J, with 27 bases in the middle. The CDR3 protein is CAYIILRVVWSETQYF. CDR3 coding DNA: TGCGCCTACATCATCCTGCGGGTAGTCTGGTCTGAGACCCAGTACTTC.

The chain has TRBV11-2 and TRBJ2-7, with TRBD2 identical over 13 bases. The CDR3 sequence is 15 residues long. The J segment lost 5 bases and the V segment lost 4 bases, leaving 5 bases of the junction unmatched. Germline CDR1 and CDR2: SGHAT and FQNNGV. CDR3 region: CASSSTGTSGNEQYF. The CDR3 nucleotides are TGTGCCAGCAGCTCAACCGGGACTAGCGGGAACGAGCAGTACTTC.

This chain connects TRBV7-2 to TRBJ1-5; the match to TRBD1 covers 7 bases. CDR1 and CDR2 (germline): SGHTA, FQGNSA. Trimming at V came to 3 bases and at J to 5 bases, leaving 13 bases not matched to a gene. The CDR3 has 17 amino acids. CDR3 in DNA: TGTGCCAGCAGCTTCGAACGTAGGGACAGACCCGATCAGCCCCAGCATTTT. It codes for CASSFERRDRPDQPQHF.